The 12 T cell receptor beta chains below were found in one sample sequenced in a study of blood T cell repertoires in COVID-19. The table came from immunoSEQ multiplex PCR; TCRdb's copy has only in-frame clones and leaves some out. The table includes 190,000 or so clones, 80% to 90% detected once. Sequenced material: peripheral blood. These receptors originate from a man aged 45 to 65 with active or convalescent COVID-19.

The V gene is TRBV25-1, the J gene TRBJ1-1; TRBD1 is a possible D gene (5 bases). The germline V gene encodes CDR1 MGHDK and CDR2 SYGVNS. V gave up 8 bases and J gave up 0 bases, with 10 bases separating them. This CDR3 comprises 13 residues. In DNA form, the CDR3 reads TGTGCCAGCGGACAAGATATGAACACTGAAGCTTTCTTT. Translated, it gives CASGQDMNTEAFF.

The rearrangement uses TRBV18 and TRBJ1-1; D might be TRBD1 (5 bases). CDR3 length: 13 amino acids. The germline CDR1 and CDR2 sequences are KGHSH and LQKENI. V lost 0 bases and J lost 11, with 13 bases in between. Here the CDR3 DNA reads TGTGCCAGCTCACCACCGCCAGGGCGGTTTGCTTTCTTT. Translation: CASSPPPGRFAFF.

The rearrangement links TRBV6-5 to TRBJ1-5; 8 bases agree with TRBD1. The V gene's germline CDR1 is MNHEY and CDR2 SVGAGI. The CDR3 loop spans 15 amino acids. After removal of 6 bases from V and 6 bases from J, the junction contained 10 bases not matched to a gene. The CDR3 nucleotides read TGTGCCAGCAGAGCATCAGGGGGCACGGGTCAGCCCCAGCATTTT. This translates into CASRASGGTGQPQHF.

This chain joins TRBV27 and TRBJ2-1, with 8 positions matching TRBD2. V gave up 2 bases and J gave up 6 bases; unmatched junction bases: 6. Per germline, CDR1 MNHEY and CDR2 SMNVEV (reference sequence). The CDR3 has 15 amino acids. The CDR3 loop is CASSLQAGVINEQFF. The CDR3, as DNA: TGTGCCAGCAGTTTACAAGCGGGAGTTATCAATGAGCAGTTCTTC.

V gene TRBV19 combines with J gene TRBJ2-1; 12 bases map to TRBD2. Germline V gives CDR1 LNHDA, CDR2 SQIVND (reference sequence). The V gene end was trimmed by 5 bases and the J gene end by 0 bases; junction bases not matched to a gene: 8. The CDR3 extends over 18 amino acids. Written as DNA, the CDR3 is TGTGCCAGTAGTGTGGGGACTAGCGGGCAGAGCTCCTACAATGAGCAGTTCTTC. This encodes CASSVGTSGQSSYNEQFF.

The V gene is TRBV19, the J gene TRBJ2-1, with 8 bases matching TRBD2. The CDR3 spans 14 residues. Germline-derived CDR1 and CDR2 are LNHDA and SQIVND (reference sequence). The ends lost 5 bases at V and 8 bases at J; junction bases unmatched: 8. For the CDR3, the DNA is TGTGCCAGTAGTGGTGGGTGGCGGGGGGATGAGCAGTTCTTC. Translating gives CASSGGWRGDEQFF.

This chain links TRBV28 with TRBJ2-3; weak D call: TRBD2 (6 bases). Trimming took 8 bases from V and 3 from J, leaving 21 bases between them. Germline lookup yields CDR1 MDHEN and CDR2 SYDVKM. The CDR3 length is 16 residues. CDR3 loop: CASGSFSLGGTDTQYF. CDR3 in DNA: TGTGCCAGCGGGTCTTTTTCCCTTGGGGGGACAGATACGCAGTATTTT.

This chain uses TRBV6-1 with TRBJ2-1, with D perhaps matching TRBD2 (5 bases). Per germline, CDR1 MNHNS and CDR2 SASEGT. This CDR3 is 16 amino acids long. V lost 3 bases, J lost 0 bases, and 12 bases lay in between. Written as DNA, the CDR3 is TGTGCCAGCAGTGAGTTAGCGCCCAGCTCCTACAATGAGCAGTTCTTC. The encoded protein is CASSELAPSSYNEQFF.

The table lists this clone with a count of one. The rearrangement uses TRBV5-1 and TRBJ2-4; D not certain. The ends were cut back, 2 bases at V and 7 bases at J, with 4 bases in the middle. Germline-derived CDR1 and CDR2 are SGHRS and YFSETQ. The CDR3 runs to 11 residues. This chain's CDR3 is CASSFGNIQYF. CDR3 nucleotides: TGCGCCAGCAGCTTTGGCAACATTCAGTACTTC.

This clone was counted once. The chain uses TRBV6-2 or TRBV6-3 and TRBJ2-2; the D gene is possibly TRBD1 (5 bases). CDR1 and CDR2 from the germline V gene are MNHEY and SVGEGT. This CDR3 has 13 amino acids. The V end lost 5 bases, the J end lost 6 bases, and 10 bases lay between the germline ends. The CDR3 DNA sequence: TGTGCCAGCAGTCCGACAGCCCCCGGGGAGCTGTTTTTT. Translation gives CASSPTAPGELFF.

This clone has at least ten counts. CDR3 sequence: CASSSAGRLNTEAFF. The DNA for the CDR3 is TGTGCCAGCAGCTCAGCGGGACGGCTTAACACTGAAGCTTTCTTT. The V call is TRBV5-4, the J call TRBJ1-1, with a possible D match to TRBD1 (5 bases). In germline, CDR1 is SGHNT, CDR2 YYREEE (reference sequence). V was trimmed by 3 bases and J by 2 bases, leaving 14 bases between them. The CDR3 spans 15 residues.

The J gene is TRBJ1-6, the V gene TRBV10-3, with D possibly TRBD1 on 6 matching bases. Per germline, CDR1 ENHRY and CDR2 SYGVKD. The CDR3 length is 17 residues. The ends were cut back, 0 bases at V and 0 bases at J, with 9 bases in the middle. The chain's CDR3 is CAISESGASSYNSPLHF. The CDR3 DNA is TGTGCCATCAGTGAGTCGGGGGCCAGCTCCTATAATTCACCCCTCCACTTT.